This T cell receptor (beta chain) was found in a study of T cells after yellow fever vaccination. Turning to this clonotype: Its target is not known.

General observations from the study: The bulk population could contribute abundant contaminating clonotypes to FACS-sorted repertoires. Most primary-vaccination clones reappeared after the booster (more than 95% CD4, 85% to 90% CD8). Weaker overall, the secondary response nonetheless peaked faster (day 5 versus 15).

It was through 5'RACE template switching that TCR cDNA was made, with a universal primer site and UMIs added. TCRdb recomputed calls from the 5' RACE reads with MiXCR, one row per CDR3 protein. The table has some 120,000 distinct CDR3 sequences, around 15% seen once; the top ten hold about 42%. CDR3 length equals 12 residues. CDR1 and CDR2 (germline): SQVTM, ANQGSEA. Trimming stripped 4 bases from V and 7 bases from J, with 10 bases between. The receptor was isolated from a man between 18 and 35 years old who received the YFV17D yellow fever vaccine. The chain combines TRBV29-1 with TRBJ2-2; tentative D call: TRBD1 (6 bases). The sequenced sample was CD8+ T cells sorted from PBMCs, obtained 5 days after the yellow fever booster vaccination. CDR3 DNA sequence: TGCAGCGTTGGGTACAGGGTCGGGGAGCTGTTTTTT. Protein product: CSVGYRVGELFF.